These 15 T cell receptor beta chains share one sample of origin, sequenced in a study of cytomegalovirus exposure and HLA in healthy donors (dated by TCRdb to 2015 to 2018). The library relied on the immunoSEQ multiplex PCR assay. For the multiplex PCR, a mixture combining 60 forward primers for TCR Vbeta segments and 13 reverse primers for TCR Jbeta segments was used. The immuneACCESS repertoire file appears here via TCRdb, limited to in-frame rearrangements. These files lack a portion of the clones; in checked studies, under half of the deficit traces to unresolved V genes, and the cause of the others is not known. This sample gives approximately 110,000 clones in total; more than 75% of them show up just once. Together, the top ten hold about 3.5% of the sample. Sample: PBMCs. The receptor set was obtained from a man in his forties in good health and CMV-seronegative.

The rearrangement joins TRBV19 to TRBJ1-1; D gene ambiguous. The V gene lost 3 bases and the J gene lost 1 base, with 9 bases spanning the gap. The germline V gene has CDR1 LNHDA and CDR2 SQIVND (reference sequence). The CDR3 contains 14 residues. For the CDR3, the DNA is TGTGCCAGTAGTATGAGAGGCGGGAACACTGAAGCTTTCTTT. The encoded protein is CASSMRGGNTEAFF.

This clone was picked up a small number of times. V gene TRBV29-1 combines with J gene TRBJ2-1; the match to TRBD2 covers 9 bases. Germline assignment: CDR1 SQVTM and CDR2 ANQGSEA. The CDR3 totals 14 residues. After removal of 1 base from V and 6 bases from J, the junction contained 4 bases not matched to a gene. The CDR3 loop is CSVEVLRGGNEQFF. The CDR3 bases are TGCAGCGTTGAAGTTTTGCGGGGGGGCAATGAGCAGTTCTTC.

DNA for the CDR3: TGCGCCAGCAGCCAAGAAAGCGGATGGGGCACAGATACGCAGTATTTT. It codes for CASSQESGWGTDTQYF. The rearrangement links TRBV4-3 to TRBJ2-3; possibly TRBD2 for D (5 bases). The CDR3 runs to 16 residues. Germline values: CDR1 LGHNA, CDR2 YSLEER. Trimming pared 0 bases from V and 1 base from J, leaving 11 bases between.

CDR3: CASSVDGNTEAFF. The CDR3 nucleotides are TGCGCCAGCAGCGTGGACGGGAACACTGAAGCTTTCTTT. This sequence joins TRBV5-1 and TRBJ1-1; D remains ambiguous. CDR3 length equals 13 residues. V was shortened by 4 bases and J by 1 base, with 8 bases between the two germline ends. CDR1 SGHRS and CDR2 YFSETQ come from the germline V gene.

The CDR3 DNA follows: TGTGCCAGCAGCCGGGGGGGGGTACTCACCGGGTCCGTCTACGAGCAGTACTTC. Protein sequence: CASSRGGVLTGSVYEQYF. V gene TRBV5-4 combines with J gene TRBJ2-7, with TRBD2 matching 8 bases. The CDR3 consists of 18 residues. Looked up from germline, CDR1 is SGHNT and CDR2 is YYREEE (reference sequence). J lost 3 bases, V lost 4 bases, and 18 bases had no gene match.

The chain has TRBV4-3 and TRBJ1-5; 7 positions match TRBD1. J was trimmed by 5 bases and V by 1 base; bases with no gene match: 5. The CDR3 has 15 amino acids. In germline, CDR1 is LGHNA, CDR2 YSLEER. CDR3 in DNA: TGCGCCAGCAGCCAAGCCTTCAGGGGGGATCAGCCCCAGCATTTT. Its protein is CASSQAFRGDQPQHF.

The chain uses TRBV12-5 and TRBJ2-6, with D possibly TRBD1 on 5 matching bases. Looked up from germline, CDR1 is LGHNT and CDR2 is FRNRAP. CDR3 size: 15 residues. The germline V and J ends were trimmed by 5 bases and 4 bases, with 12 bases remaining between them. In DNA, the CDR3 is TGTGCTAGTGGTGTAGGACATGCAGGGGCCAACGTCCTGACTTTC. Translated, it gives CASGVGHAGANVLTF. The variable domain in full, completed from reference TRBV12-5 and TRBJ2-6, reads DARVTQTPRHKVTEMGQEVTMRCQPILGHNTVFWYRQTMMQGLELLAYFRNRAPLDDSGMPKDRFSAEMPDATLATLKIQPSEPRDSAVYFCASGVGHAGANVLTFGAGSRLTVL.

The chain links TRBV7-3 to TRBJ2-7; 11 bases line up with TRBD1. V lost 5 bases and J lost 7; bases outside the gene matches: 10. Germline-derived CDR1 and CDR2 are SGHTA and FQGTGA. There are 15 residues in the CDR3. The CDR3 loop reads CASSRRGTGGFEQYF. For the CDR3, the DNA is TGTGCCAGCAGCCGTCGGGGGACAGGGGGGTTTGAGCAGTACTTC. Full variable domain (missing parts from reference TRBV7-3 and TRBJ2-7): GAGVSQTPSNKVTEKGKYVELRCDPISGHTALYWYRQSLGQGPEFLIYFQGTGAADDSGLPNDRFFAVRPEGSVSTLKIQRTERGDSAVYLCASSRRGTGGFEQYFGPGTRLTVT.

In its sample, this clone was seen a few times. The V gene is TRBV7-2, the J gene TRBJ1-1; D is uncertain. Germline CDR1 is SGHTA and CDR2 is FQGNSA. This CDR3 spans 14 amino acids. V was trimmed by 3 bases and J by 0 bases, leaving 8 bases between them. In nucleotides, the CDR3 is TGTGCCAGCAGCTTGCAGATCATGAACACTGAAGCTTTCTTT. Translating gives CASSLQIMNTEAFF.

The chain is built from TRBV19 and TRBJ1-5, with 8 bases aligning to TRBD1. CDR1 and CDR2 (germline): LNHDA, SQIVND (reference sequence). Trimming removed 7 bases from V and 7 bases from J; junction bases left unmatched: 18. This CDR3 spans 17 amino acids. CDR3 residues: CASNQGQGIEGRQPQHF. The DNA for the CDR3 is TGTGCCAGTAATCAAGGACAGGGTATTGAGGGACGGCAGCCCCAGCATTTT.

The CDR3 here is CASQSTRREPQHF. The CDR3 bases are TGTGCCAGCCAATCGACACGGAGGGAGCCCCAGCATTTT. The chain carries TRBV7-8 and TRBJ1-5; D is ambiguous. The CDR3 runs to 13 residues. Looked up from germline, CDR1 is SGHVS and CDR2 is FQNEAQ. Trimming took 8 bases from V and 8 from J, leaving 16 bases between them.

In this sample, this clone turned up a few times. V and J are TRBV6-5 and TRBJ1-1; 10 bases align to TRBD1. The CDR3 is 13 amino acids. Germline assignment: CDR1 MNHEY and CDR2 SVGAGI. The ends lost 6 bases at V and 12 bases at J; junction bases unmatched: 10. The CDR3 is CASRVTGQGLSFF. The CDR3 DNA sequence: TGTGCCAGCAGAGTTACGGGACAGGGGTTGTCTTTCTTT.

V and J are TRBV5-1 and TRBJ1-4, with 12 bases lining up with TRBD1. V was pared by 0 bases and J by 12 bases, with 12 bases of the junction left unmatched. This CDR3 has 17 residues. Germline-derived CDR1 and CDR2 are SGHRS and YFSETQ. This chain's CDR3 is CASSLVPPGTGGEELFF. As DNA, the CDR3 is TGCGCCAGCAGCTTGGTTCCCCCAGGGACAGGGGGCGAGGAACTGTTTTTT.

This clone was seen a single time. The chain recombines TRBV4-3 with TRBJ2-5; 12 nucleotides line up with TRBD2. This CDR3 contains 15 residues. V lost 0 bases to trimming and J lost 11 bases; unmatched junction nucleotides: 7. CDR1 is LGHNA, CDR2 YSLEER, per germline. In DNA, the CDR3 is TGCGCCAGCAGCCAAGAGACTAGCGGGGGCGGAGAGCAGTACTTC. It specifies CASSQETSGGGEQYF.

The chain recombines TRBV5-1 with TRBJ2-3; D might be TRBD1 (6 bases). Trimming took off 2 bases at V and 4 bases at J, with 14 bases between the two ends. CDR1 SGHRS and CDR2 YFSETQ come from the germline V gene. The CDR3 totals 15 residues. The CDR3 spells CASSFQGLYPDTQYF. CDR3 coding DNA: TGCGCCAGCAGCTTCCAGGGGTTGTACCCAGATACGCAGTATTTT.